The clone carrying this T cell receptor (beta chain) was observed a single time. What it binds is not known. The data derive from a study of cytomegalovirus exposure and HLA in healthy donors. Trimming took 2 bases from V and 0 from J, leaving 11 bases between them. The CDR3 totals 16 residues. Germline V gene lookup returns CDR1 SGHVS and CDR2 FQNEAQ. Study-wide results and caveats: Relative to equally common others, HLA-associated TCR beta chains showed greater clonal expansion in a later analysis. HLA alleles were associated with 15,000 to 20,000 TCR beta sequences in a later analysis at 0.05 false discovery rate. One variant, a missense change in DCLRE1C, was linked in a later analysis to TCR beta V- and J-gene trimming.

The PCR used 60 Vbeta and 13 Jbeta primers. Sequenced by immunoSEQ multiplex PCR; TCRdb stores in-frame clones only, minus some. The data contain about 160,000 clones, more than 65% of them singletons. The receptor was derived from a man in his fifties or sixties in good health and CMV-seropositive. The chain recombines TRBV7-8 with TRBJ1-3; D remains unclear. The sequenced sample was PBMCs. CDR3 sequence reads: CASSLPVGVSGNTIYF. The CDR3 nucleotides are TGTGCCAGCAGCTTACCCGTCGGGGTCTCTGGAAACACCATATATTTT.